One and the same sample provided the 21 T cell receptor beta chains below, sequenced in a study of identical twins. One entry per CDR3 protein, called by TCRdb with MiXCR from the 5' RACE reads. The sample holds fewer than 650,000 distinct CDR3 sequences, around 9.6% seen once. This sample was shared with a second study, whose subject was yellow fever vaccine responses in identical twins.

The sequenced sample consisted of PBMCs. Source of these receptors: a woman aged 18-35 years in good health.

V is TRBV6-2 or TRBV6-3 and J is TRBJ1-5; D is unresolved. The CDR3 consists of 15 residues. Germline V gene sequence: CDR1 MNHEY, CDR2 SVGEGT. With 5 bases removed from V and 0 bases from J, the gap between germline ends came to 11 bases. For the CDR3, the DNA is TGTGCCAGCAGTAAATCGATAGATAGCAATCAGCCCCAGCATTTT. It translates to CASSKSIDSNQPQHF.

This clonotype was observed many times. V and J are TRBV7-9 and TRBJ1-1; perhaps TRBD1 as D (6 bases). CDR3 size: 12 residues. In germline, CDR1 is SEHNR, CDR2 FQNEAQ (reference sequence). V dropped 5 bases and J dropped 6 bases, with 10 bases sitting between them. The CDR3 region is CASSPGQSEAFF. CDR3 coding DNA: TGTGCCAGCAGCCCCGGACAGTCTGAAGCTTTCTTT.

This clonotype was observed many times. CDR3 bases: TGTGCCAGCAGTTACGCCAAGGGACAGGGATCTACCGAGCAGTACTTC. Its translation is CASSYAKGQGSTEQYF. This chain connects TRBV6-2 or TRBV6-3 to TRBJ2-7; TRBD1 agrees at 9 bases. CDR1 is MNHEY, CDR2 SVGEGT, per germline. V gave up 2 bases and J gave up 6 bases; unmatched junction bases: 11. The CDR3 loop spans 16 amino acids.

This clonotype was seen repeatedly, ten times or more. The DNA of the CDR3 is TGCAGCGTTGGTCCTAGCGGTAGCTCCTACGAGCAGTACTTC. This translates into CSVGPSGSSYEQYF. The chain is built from TRBV29-1 and TRBJ2-7; TRBD2 matches at 7 bases. The germline V gene encodes CDR1 SQVTM and CDR2 ANQGSEA. The CDR3 has 14 amino acids. The V gene end was trimmed by 4 bases and the J gene end by 0 bases; junction bases not matched to a gene: 6.

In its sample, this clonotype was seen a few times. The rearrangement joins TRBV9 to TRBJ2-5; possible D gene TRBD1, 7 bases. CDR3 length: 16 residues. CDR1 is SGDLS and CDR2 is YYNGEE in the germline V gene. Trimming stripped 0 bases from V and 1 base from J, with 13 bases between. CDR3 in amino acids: CASSVVQGGSQETQYF. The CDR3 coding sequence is TGTGCCAGCAGCGTAGTTCAGGGGGGCTCCCAAGAGACCCAGTACTTC.

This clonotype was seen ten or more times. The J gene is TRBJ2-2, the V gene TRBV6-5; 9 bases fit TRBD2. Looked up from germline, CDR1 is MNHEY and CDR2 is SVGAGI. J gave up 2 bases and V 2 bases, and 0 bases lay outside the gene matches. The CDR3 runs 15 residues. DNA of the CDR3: TGTGCCAGCAGTTACCTAGCGGGAAACACCGGGGAGCTGTTTTTT. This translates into CASSYLAGNTGELFF.

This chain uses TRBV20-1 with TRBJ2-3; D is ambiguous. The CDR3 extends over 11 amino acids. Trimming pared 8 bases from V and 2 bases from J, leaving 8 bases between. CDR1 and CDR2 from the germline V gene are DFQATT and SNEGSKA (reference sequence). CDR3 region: CSLTLTDTQYF. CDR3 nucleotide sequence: TGCAGTCTAACCCTCACAGATACGCAGTATTTT.

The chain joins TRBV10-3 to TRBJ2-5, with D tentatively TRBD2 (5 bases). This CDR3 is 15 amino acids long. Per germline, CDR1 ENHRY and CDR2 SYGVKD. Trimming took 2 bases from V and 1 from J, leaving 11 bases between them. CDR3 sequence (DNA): TGTGCCATCAGTGAGGGAGGTAAATCCCAAGAGACCCAGTACTTC. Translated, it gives CAISEGGKSQETQYF.

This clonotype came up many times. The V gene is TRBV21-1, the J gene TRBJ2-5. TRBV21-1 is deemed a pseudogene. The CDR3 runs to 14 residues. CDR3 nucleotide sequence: TGTGCCAGCAGCTGCCGACAAACTCAAGAGACCCAGTACTTC. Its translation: CASSCRQTQETQYF.

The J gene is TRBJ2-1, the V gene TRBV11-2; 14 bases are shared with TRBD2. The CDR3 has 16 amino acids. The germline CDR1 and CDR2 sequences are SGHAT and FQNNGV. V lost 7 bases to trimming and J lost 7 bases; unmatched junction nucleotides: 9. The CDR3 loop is CASKGLAGEVGNEQFF. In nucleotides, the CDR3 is TGTGCCAGCAAGGGACTAGCGGGAGAGGTTGGAAATGAGCAGTTCTTC. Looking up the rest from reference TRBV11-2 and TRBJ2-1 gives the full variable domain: EAGVAQSPRYKIIEKRQSVAFWCNPISGHATLYWYQQILGQGPKLLIQFQNNGVVDDSQLPKDRFSAERLKGVDSTLKIQPAKLEDSAVYLCASKGLAGEVGNEQFFGPGTRLTVL.

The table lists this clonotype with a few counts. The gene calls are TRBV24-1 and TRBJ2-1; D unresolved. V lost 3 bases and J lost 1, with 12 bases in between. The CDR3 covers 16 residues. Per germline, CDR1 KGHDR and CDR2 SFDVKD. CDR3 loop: CATSDPLETSYNEQFF. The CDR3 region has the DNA TGTGCCACCAGTGATCCCCTGGAGACTTCCTACAATGAGCAGTTCTTC.

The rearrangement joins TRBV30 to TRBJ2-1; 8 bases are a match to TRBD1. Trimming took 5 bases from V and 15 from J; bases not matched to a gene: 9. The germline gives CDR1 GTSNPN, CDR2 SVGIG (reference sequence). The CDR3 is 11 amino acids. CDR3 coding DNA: TGTGCCTGGGGGAAGGGACAGGATCCGTTCTTC. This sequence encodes CAWGKGQDPFF.

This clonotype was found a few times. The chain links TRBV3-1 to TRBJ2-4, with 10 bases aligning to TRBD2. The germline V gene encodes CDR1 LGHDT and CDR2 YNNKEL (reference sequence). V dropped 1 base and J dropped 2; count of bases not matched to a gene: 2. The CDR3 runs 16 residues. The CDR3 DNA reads TGTGCCAGCAGCCAAGGGACTAGCGGTACCAAAAACATTCAGTACTTC. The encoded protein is CASSQGTSGTKNIQYF.

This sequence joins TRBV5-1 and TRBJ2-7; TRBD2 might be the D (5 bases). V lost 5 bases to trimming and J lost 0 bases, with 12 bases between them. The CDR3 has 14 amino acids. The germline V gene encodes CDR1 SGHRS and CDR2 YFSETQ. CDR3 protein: CASRRLTSSYEQYF. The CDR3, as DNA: TGCGCCAGCAGGAGACTAACTAGCTCCTACGAGCAGTACTTC.

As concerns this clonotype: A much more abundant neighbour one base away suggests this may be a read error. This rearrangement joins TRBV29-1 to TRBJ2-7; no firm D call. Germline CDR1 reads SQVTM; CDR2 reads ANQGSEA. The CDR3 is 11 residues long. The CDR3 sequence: CIVGSPYEQYF. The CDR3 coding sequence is TGCATCGTTGGGTCCCCTTACGAGCAGTACTTC.

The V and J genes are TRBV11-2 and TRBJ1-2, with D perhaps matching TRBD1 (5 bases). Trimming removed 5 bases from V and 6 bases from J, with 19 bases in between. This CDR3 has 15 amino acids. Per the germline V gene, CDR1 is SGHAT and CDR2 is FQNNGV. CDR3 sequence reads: CASSPSDSTVDGYTF. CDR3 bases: TGTGCCAGCAGCCCCTCAGACAGTACCGTAGATGGCTACACCTTC.

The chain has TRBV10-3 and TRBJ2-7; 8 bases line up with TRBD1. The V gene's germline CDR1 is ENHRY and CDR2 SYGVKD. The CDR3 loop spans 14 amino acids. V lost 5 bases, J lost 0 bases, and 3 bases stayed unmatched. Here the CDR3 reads CAISRTGSSYEQYF. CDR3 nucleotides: TGTGCCATCAGTAGGACAGGGAGCTCCTACGAGCAGTACTTC.

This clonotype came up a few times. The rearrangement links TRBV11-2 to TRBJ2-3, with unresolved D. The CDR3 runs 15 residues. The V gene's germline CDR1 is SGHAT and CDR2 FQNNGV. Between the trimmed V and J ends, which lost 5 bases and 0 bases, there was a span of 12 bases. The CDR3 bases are TGTGCCAGCAGCGCTGTTACCATAAGCACAGATACGCAGTATTTT. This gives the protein CASSAVTISTDTQYF.

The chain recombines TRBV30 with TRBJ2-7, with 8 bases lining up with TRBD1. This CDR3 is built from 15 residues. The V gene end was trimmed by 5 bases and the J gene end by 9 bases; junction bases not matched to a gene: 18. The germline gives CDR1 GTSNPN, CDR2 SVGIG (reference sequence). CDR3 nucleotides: TGTGCCTGGCCTCGAGGGTGGGGGACAGGCCTCGGGCAGTACTTC. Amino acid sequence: CAWPRGWGTGLGQYF.

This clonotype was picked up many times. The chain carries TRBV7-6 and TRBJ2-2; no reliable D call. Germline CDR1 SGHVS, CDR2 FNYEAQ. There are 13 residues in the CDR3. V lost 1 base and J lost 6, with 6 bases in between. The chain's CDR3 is CASSLDNPGELFF. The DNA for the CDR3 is TGTGCCAGCAGCTTAGATAATCCCGGGGAGCTGTTTTTT.

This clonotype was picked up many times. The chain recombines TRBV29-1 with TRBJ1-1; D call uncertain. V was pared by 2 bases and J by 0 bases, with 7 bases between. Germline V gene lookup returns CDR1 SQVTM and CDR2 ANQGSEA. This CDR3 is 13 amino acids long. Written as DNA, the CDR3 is TGCAGCGTTGAACAGCCCATGAACACTGAAGCTTTCTTT. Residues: CSVEQPMNTEAFF. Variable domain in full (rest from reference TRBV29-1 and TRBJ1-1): SAVISQKPSRDICQRGTSLTIQCQVDSQVTMMFWYRQQPGQSLTLIATANQGSEATYESGFVIDKFPISRPNLTFSTLTVSNMSPEDSSIYLCSVEQPMNTEAFFGQGTRLTVV.